A selection of T cell receptor beta chains follows, all from one sample in a study of control samples from healthy donors and cancer patients. Sequenced by immunoSEQ multiplex PCR; TCRdb stores in-frame clones only, minus some. This table holds 54,000 or so clones, approximately 95% found once. The sample comprised blood. These receptors all stem from a man younger than 45 in good health. CDR3s include the opening cysteine and the closing phenylalanine or tryptophan. The order of the fields is CDR3 length, V gene, clone size, J gene, D gene, CDR3 DNA, CDR3 protein. The D gene is left open where the match is weak. Only part of the rows carry a size: once, few, many, or a class if the clone is expanded.

12	TRBV30	NA	TRBJ1-1	TRBD1	TGTGCCTGGAGTGTACTGGGACAGGTGGCTTTCTTT	CAWSVLGQVAFF
13	TRBV24-1	NA	TRBJ1-2	NA	TGTGCCACCAGTGGCTCTCGGGACTATGGCTACACCTTC	CATSGSRDYGYTF
18	TRBV14	NA	TRBJ2-1	TRBD2	TGTGCCAGCAGCCAGACAACCCCAACTAGCGGGAGCGACAATGAGCAGTTCTTC	CASSQTTPTSGSDNEQFF
14	TRBV5-1	NA	TRBJ2-7	TRBD1	TGCGCCAGCAGCTTAAGGACAGGGGGGCGCGAGCAGTACTTC	CASSLRTGGREQYF
15	TRBV28	NA	TRBJ2-5	TRBD2	TGTGCCAGCAGTTTAGGGACTAGTGATCAAGAGACCCAGTACTTC	CASSLGTSDQETQYF
13	TRBV6-5	NA	TRBJ1-2	NA	TGTGCCAGCACTCCCGGGGGTCCCCGAGGCTACACCTTC	CASTPGGPRGYTF
13	TRBV9	NA	TRBJ1-1	NA	TGTGCCAGCAGCGTCGACGGAAACACTGAAGCTTTCTTT	CASSVDGNTEAFF
16	TRBV15	NA	TRBJ2-6	NA	TGTGCCACCACCGGGACACTCCCCTCTGGGGCCAACGTCCTGACTTTC	CATTGTLPSGANVLTF
13	TRBV9	NA	TRBJ2-7	TRBD1	TGTGCCAGCAGCGCCAGACAGGGCTACGAGCAGTACTTC	CASSARQGYEQYF
15	TRBV3-1/TRBV3-2	NA	TRBJ2-5	NA	TGTGCCAGCAGCCAAGGGTTCGCTAGCGTAGAGACCCAGTACTTC	CASSQGFASVETQYF
15	TRBV30	NA	TRBJ1-2	NA	TGTGCCTGGAGTGTGACTCACAGGTCCCTCTTGGGCTACACCTTC	CAWSVTHRSLLGYTF
16	TRBV15	NA	TRBJ2-6	NA	TGTGCCACCAGCAGAGACCGGGGGTCCGGGGCCAACGTCCTGACTTTC	CATSRDRGSGANVLTF
14	TRBV5-4	NA	TRBJ2-2	NA	TGTGCCAGCAGCTTGGACCCGAGTCCCGGGGAGCTGTTTTTT	CASSLDPSPGELFF
14	TRBV4-2	NA	TRBJ1-4	NA	TGTGCCAGCGCAGAGGGCCCAACTAATGAAAAACTGTTTTTT	CASAEGPTNEKLFF
16	TRBV6-5	NA	TRBJ1-2	NA	TGTGCCAGCAGTTACTCCGGATCCCCGGGGTCCGGTGGCTACACCTTC	CASSYSGSPGSGGYTF
15	TRBV19	NA	TRBJ1-5	NA	TGTGCCAGTAGTGCCGGGACGGGAGGAAATCAGCCCCAGCATTTT	CASSAGTGGNQPQHF
13	TRBV5-4	NA	TRBJ1-1	NA	TGTGCCAGCAGCTTGGAAAAGCACACTGAAGCTTTCTTT	CASSLEKHTEAFF
13	TRBV5-1	NA	TRBJ2-3	NA	TGCGCCAGCAGCTTGTCGCTAGTTGATACGCAGTATTTT	CASSLSLVDTQYF
13	TRBV5-6	NA	TRBJ2-5	TRBD2	TGTGCCACCGGACTAGCGGGAGAAGAGACCCAGTACTTC	CATGLAGEETQYF
13	TRBV29-1	NA	TRBJ1-1	NA	TGCAGCGTTGAGGTTTCCGGTAGCACTGAAGCTTTCTTT	CSVEVSGSTEAFF
14	TRBV9	NA	TRBJ2-7	NA	TGTGCCAGCAGCCCCCGGGACTCCTACTACGAGCAGTACTTC	CASSPRDSYYEQYF
14	TRBV9	NA	TRBJ2-3	NA	TGTGCCAGCAGCCCTAGGGGGGGGAGTGATACGCAGTATTTT	CASSPRGGSDTQYF
15	TRBV6-5	once	TRBJ1-5	NA	TGTGCCAGCAGTTACAGGGAGCGGAGCAATCAGCCCCAGCATTTT	CASSYRERSNQPQHF
15	TRBV30	NA	TRBJ1-6	NA	TGTGCCTGGAGTGTACGGGCAGGCCGAAGTTCACCCCTCCACTTT	CAWSVRAGRSSPLHF
15	TRBV12-5	once	TRBJ2-7	NA	TGTGCTAGTGGTTCTCGACAGGAATCCCCCTACGAGCAGTACTTC	CASGSRQESPYEQYF
17	TRBV13	NA	TRBJ2-7	TRBD1	TGTGCCAGCAGCTCCAGACAGGGGCTCAAAACCCCCTACGAGCAGTACTTC	CASSSRQGLKTPYEQYF
16	TRBV7-2	once	TRBJ1-6	NA	TGTGCCAGCAGCTTAGGGGACACCGGCTATAATTCACCCCTCCACTTT	CASSLGDTGYNSPLHF
13	TRBV29-1	NA	TRBJ1-1	TRBD1	TGCAGCGCCGACAGGGGGCTTGGAACTGAAGCTTTCTTT	CSADRGLGTEAFF
18	TRBV11-2	NA	TRBJ1-5	NA	TGTGCCAGCAGTTTCATTTTGGCCAGGACCGTGAGCAATCAGCCCCAGCATTTT	CASSFILARTVSNQPQHF
18	TRBV27	NA	TRBJ2-7	TRBD2	TGTGCCAGCAGTTATACGCCCTCGGGACTAGCAGGCGCCGCCGAGCAGTACTTC	CASSYTPSGLAGAAEQYF
13	TRBV11-1	NA	TRBJ1-2	NA	TGTGCCAGCGGCACCCGAAGGGCCCAGGGCTACACCTTC	CASGTRRAQGYTF
15	TRBV15	NA	TRBJ1-5	NA	TGTGCCACCAGCAGAGATGAGGGGCTAGATCAGCCCCAGCATTTT	CATSRDEGLDQPQHF
13	TRBV2	NA	TRBJ1-6	NA	TGTGCCAGCACGTCCAGGGTGGATTCACCCCTCCACTTT	CASTSRVDSPLHF
15	TRBV27	NA	TRBJ1-2	NA	TGTGCCACCCGAGCTTTTTTGGGGCGCTACTATGGCTACACCTTC	CATRAFLGRYYGYTF
16	TRBV6-4	once	TRBJ2-2	TRBD2	TGTGCCAGCAGTGGGACTAGCGGGTCGAACACCGGGGAGCTGTTTTTT	CASSGTSGSNTGELFF
18	TRBV10-3	NA	TRBJ1-4	NA	TGTGCCATCAGTGATGGCCAGTTGGGGTTGCAGACTAATGAAAAACTGTTTTTT	CAISDGQLGLQTNEKLFF
15	TRBV28	NA	TRBJ1-1	TRBD1	TGTGCCAGCAGTTTGACAGGGATTCTGAACACTGAAGCTTTCTTT	CASSLTGILNTEAFF
14	TRBV28	NA	TRBJ2-2	TRBD1	TGTGCCAGCAACGACAGGGGGCGCACCGGGGAGCTGTTTTTT	CASNDRGRTGELFF
15	TRBV5-4	NA	TRBJ1-2	NA	TGTGCCAGCAGCTTGGTCGGGGTTCCTAACTATGGCTACACCTTC	CASSLVGVPNYGYTF
15	TRBV5-1	NA	TRBJ2-1	TRBD2	TGCGCCAGCAGCCCGCTCGGCCTAGCGGGAGACGAGCAGTTCTTC	CASSPLGLAGDEQFF
16	TRBV28	NA	TRBJ1-6	NA	TGTGCCAGCAGTTTAGAATTCTCCTCCTATAATTCACCCCTCCACTTT	CASSLEFSSYNSPLHF
15	TRBV2	NA	TRBJ1-6	NA	TGTGCCAGCAAAGAACCAGGACACGGAAATTCACCCCTCCACTTT	CASKEPGHGNSPLHF
14	TRBV27	NA	TRBJ2-7	NA	TGTGCCAGCAGTTTCGGGCAGGGTGTGGACGAGCAGTACTTC	CASSFGQGVDEQYF
14	TRBV10-3	NA	TRBJ2-7	NA	TGTGCCATCAGCCCCTGGACGGCGACCTACGAGCAGTACTTC	CAISPWTATYEQYF
13	TRBV10-2	few	TRBJ2-2	NA	TGCGCCAGCAGTGAGGGGGGCACCGGGGAGCTGTTTTTT	CASSEGGTGELFF
15	TRBV27	NA	TRBJ2-2	NA	TGTGCCAGCAGTTTGGACGGCTGGAACACCGGGGAGCTGTTTTTT	CASSLDGWNTGELFF
14	TRBV18	NA	TRBJ1-2	NA	TGTGCCAGCTCCCCCAGGACGGACCTCTCTGGCTACACCTTC	CASSPRTDLSGYTF
11	TRBV30	once	TRBJ2-3	NA	TGTGCCTGGAGTGTTGGGGATACGCAGTATTTT	CAWSVGDTQYF
14	TRBV11-2	NA	TRBJ2-7	NA	TGTGCCAGCAAACTTAGCGGTGGACTCTACGAGCAGTACTTC	CASKLSGGLYEQYF
14	TRBV28	NA	TRBJ2-7	NA	TGTGCCAGCAGTTTAAGGGGCCTAGGGTACGAGCAGTACTTC	CASSLRGLGYEQYF
14	TRBV27	NA	TRBJ1-4	NA	TGTGCCAGTAGATGGGCAGGACCTAATGAAAAACTGTTTTTT	CASRWAGPNEKLFF
14	TRBV24-1	NA	TRBJ1-2	NA	TGTGCCACCAGCCCCGGGTCGGCTAACTATGGCTACACCTTC	CATSPGSANYGYTF
11	TRBV4-1	NA	TRBJ2-2	NA	TGCGCCAGCAGCCTCGACGGGGAGCTGTTTTTT	CASSLDGELFF